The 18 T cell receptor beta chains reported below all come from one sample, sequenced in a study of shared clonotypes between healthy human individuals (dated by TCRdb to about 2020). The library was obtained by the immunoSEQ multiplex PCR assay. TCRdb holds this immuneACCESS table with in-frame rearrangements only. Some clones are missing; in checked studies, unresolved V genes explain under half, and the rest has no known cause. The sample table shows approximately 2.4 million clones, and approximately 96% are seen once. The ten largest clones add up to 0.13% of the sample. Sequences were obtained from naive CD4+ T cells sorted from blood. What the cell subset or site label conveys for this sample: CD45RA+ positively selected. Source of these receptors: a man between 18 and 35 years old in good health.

CDR3 coding DNA: TGTGCCAGCAGCCCAGGGCAGGGGGCGAGCGCGACCTTC. Its translation: CASSPGQGASATF. The chain carries TRBV7-3 and TRBJ1-2; 8 bases match TRBD1. The CDR3 is 13 amino acids. The J segment lost 14 bases and the V segment lost 5 bases, leaving 13 bases of the junction unmatched. Germline V gene sequence: CDR1 SGHTA, CDR2 FQGTGA. Looking up the rest from reference TRBV7-3 and TRBJ1-2 gives the full variable domain: GAGVSQTPSNKVTEKGKYVELRCDPISGHTALYWYRQSLGQGPEFLIYFQGTGAADDSGLPNDRFFAVRPEGSVSTLKIQRTERGDSAVYLCASSPGQGASATFGSGTRLTVV.

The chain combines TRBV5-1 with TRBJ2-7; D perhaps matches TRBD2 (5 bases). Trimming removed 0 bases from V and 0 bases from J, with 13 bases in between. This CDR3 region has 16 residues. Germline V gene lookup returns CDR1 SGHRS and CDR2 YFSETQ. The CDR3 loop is CASSLGGRASSYEQYF. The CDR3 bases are TGCGCCAGCAGCTTGGGAGGGCGGGCAAGCTCCTACGAGCAGTACTTC.

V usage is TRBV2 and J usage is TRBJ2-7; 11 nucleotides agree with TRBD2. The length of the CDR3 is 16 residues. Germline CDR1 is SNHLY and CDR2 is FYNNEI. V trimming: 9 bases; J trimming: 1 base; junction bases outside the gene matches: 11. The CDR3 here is CASQWGTSGPSYEQYF. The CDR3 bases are TGTGCCAGTCAGTGGGGGACTAGCGGACCATCCTACGAGCAGTACTTC.

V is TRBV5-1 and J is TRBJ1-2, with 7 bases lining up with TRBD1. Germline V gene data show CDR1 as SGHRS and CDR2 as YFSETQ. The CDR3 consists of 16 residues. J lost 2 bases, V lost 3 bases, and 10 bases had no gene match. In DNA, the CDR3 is TGCGCCAGCAGCTGGACAGGTGCGGAACTAAACTATGGCTACACCTTC. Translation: CASSWTGAELNYGYTF.

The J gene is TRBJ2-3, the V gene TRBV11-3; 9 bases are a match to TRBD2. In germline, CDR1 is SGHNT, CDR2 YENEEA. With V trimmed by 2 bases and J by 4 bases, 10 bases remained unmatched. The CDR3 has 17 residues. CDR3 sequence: CASSLRSQRGAADTQYF. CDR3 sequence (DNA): TGTGCCAGCAGCTTAAGGTCCCAGCGGGGGGCCGCAGATACGCAGTATTTT.

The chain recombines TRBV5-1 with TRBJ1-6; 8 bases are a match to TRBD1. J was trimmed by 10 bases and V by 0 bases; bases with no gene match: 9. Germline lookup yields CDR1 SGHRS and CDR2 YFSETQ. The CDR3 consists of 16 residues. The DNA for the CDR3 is TGCGCCAGCAGCTTGGACGGACAGGGCGGTGGATCACCCCTCCACTTT. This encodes CASSLDGQGGGSPLHF.

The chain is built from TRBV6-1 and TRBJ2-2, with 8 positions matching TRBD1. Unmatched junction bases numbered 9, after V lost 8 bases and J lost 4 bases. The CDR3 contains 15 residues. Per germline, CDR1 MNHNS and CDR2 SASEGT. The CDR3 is CASSYRGTFTGELFF. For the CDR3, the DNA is TGTGCCAGCTCGTACAGGGGGACCTTCACCGGGGAGCTGTTTTTT.

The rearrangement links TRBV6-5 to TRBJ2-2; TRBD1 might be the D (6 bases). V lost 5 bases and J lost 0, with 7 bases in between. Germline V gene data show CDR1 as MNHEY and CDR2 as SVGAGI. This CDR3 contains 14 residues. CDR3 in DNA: TGTGCCAGCAGTAGACAGGCGAACACCGGGGAGCTGTTTTTT. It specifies CASSRQANTGELFF.

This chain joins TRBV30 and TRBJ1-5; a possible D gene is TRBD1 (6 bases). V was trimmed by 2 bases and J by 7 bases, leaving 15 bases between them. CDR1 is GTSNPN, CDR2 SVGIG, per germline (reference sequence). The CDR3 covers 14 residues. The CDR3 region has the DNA TGTGCCTGGAGTCTCAGGGGAGGAGGGCAGCCCCAGCATTTT. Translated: CAWSLRGGGQPQHF.

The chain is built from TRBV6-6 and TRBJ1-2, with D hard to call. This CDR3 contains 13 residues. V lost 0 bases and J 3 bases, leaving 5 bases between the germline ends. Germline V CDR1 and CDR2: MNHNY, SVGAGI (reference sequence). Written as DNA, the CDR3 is TGTGCCAGCAGTTACTCACCTGACTATGGCTACACCTTC. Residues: CASSYSPDYGYTF.

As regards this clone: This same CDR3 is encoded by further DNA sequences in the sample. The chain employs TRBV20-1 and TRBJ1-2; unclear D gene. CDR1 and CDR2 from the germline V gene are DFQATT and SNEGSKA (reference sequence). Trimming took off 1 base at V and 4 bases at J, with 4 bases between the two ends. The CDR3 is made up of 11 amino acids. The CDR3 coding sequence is TGCAGTGCTAGAGCCAGCTATGGCTACACCTTC. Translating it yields CSARASYGYTF.

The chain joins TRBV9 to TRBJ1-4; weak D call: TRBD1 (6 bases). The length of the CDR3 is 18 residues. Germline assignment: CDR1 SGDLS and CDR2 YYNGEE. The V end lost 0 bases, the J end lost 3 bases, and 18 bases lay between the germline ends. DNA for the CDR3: TGTGCCAGCAGCGTAGACGGGGGGCAGGGAAGGGCTAATGAAAAACTGTTTTTT. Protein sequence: CASSVDGGQGRANEKLFF.

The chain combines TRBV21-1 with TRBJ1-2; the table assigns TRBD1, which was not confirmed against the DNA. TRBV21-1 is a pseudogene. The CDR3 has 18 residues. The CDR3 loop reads CASSVGGTGGKRHYGYTF. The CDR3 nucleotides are TGTGCCAGCAGCGTCGGTGGGACAGGGGGCAAGAGGCACTATGGCTACACCTTC.

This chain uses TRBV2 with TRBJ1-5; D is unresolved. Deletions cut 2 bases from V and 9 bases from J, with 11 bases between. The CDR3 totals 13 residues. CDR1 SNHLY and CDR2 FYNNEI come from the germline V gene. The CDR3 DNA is TGTGCCAGCAGTGAACCGAACGAGCGGCCCCAGCATTTT. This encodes CASSEPNERPQHF.

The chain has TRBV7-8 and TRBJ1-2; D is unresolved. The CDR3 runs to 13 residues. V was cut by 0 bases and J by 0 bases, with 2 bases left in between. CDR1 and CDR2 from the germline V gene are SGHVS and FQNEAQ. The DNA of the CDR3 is TGTGCCAGCAGCTTAGCGGCTAACTATGGCTACACCTTC. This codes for CASSLAANYGYTF.

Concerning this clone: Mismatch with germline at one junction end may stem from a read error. The chain's CDR3 is CASTPGSNNEQFF. CDR3 in DNA: TGTGCCAGCACCCCGGGCTCCAACAATGAGCAGTTCTTC. The rearrangement joins TRBV6-1 to TRBJ2-1; D remains ambiguous. The CDR3 totals 13 residues. Germline CDR1 is MNHNS and CDR2 is SASEGT.

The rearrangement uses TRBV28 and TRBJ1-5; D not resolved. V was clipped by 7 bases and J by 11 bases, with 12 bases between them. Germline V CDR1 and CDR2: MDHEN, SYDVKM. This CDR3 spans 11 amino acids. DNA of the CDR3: TGTGCCAGCACCTCGTTCGAAGCCCAGCATTTT. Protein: CASTSFEAQHF.

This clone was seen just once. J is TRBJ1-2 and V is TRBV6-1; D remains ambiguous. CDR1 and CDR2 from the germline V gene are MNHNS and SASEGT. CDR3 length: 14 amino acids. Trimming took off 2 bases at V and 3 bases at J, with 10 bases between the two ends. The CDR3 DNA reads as TGTGCCAGCAGTGAAACAAGAAGGGACTATGGCTACACCTTC. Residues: CASSETRRDYGYTF.